Each of the 12 T cell receptor beta chains below was sequenced from the same sample in a study of T cell repertoires in cytomegalovirus infection. TCRdb recomputed calls from the reads with MiXCR, one row per CDR3 protein. Among 350,000 to 450,000 distinct CDR3 sequences listed, around 18% were seen once. The material sequenced was PBMCs. All receptors come from a human donor in good health (CMV status not recorded). Some clones in this sample may be carry-over from other donors' samples.

The CDR3 sequence is CASMAGANTGELFF. In nucleotides, the CDR3 is TGTGCCAGCATGGCAGGCGCTAACACCGGGGAGCTGTTTTTT. V gene TRBV2 combines with J gene TRBJ2-2; no reliable D call. Deletions cut 7 bases from V and 2 bases from J, with 11 bases between. The CDR3 totals 14 residues. Germline V gives CDR1 SNHLY, CDR2 FYNNEI.

The chain couples TRBV2 to TRBJ1-4, with D hard to call. The CDR3 has 14 residues. V lost 4 bases to trimming and J lost 8 bases, with 14 bases between them. CDR1 and CDR2 (germline): SNHLY, FYNNEI. CDR3 nucleotide sequence: TGTGCCAGCAGTGTAAGACGTGAGTCCGAAAAACTGTTTTTT. It yields the protein CASSVRRESEKLFF.

This clonotype was detected ten times or more. The V gene is TRBV11-2, the J gene TRBJ2-3; 13 bases map to TRBD2. The germline V gene has CDR1 SGHAT and CDR2 FQNNGV. Unmatched junction bases numbered 5, after V lost 5 bases and J lost 3 bases. CDR3 length: 16 amino acids. The CDR3, as DNA: TGTGCCAGCAGCATCACGACTAGCGGGAGGACAGATACGCAGTATTTT. This gives the protein CASSITTSGRTDTQYF.

Only a few counts were recorded for this clonotype. This chain connects TRBV20-1 to TRBJ1-5, with TRBD1 matching 10 bases. The trim removed 1 base at V and 3 bases at J, leaving 18 bases unmatched. Germline CDR1 and CDR2: DFQATT and SNEGSKA (reference sequence). CDR3 length: 20 amino acids. The CDR3 DNA follows: TGCAGTGCTAGAGGGGGAGGAGCCGGGACAGGGGACGTCCTCAATCAGCCCCAGCATTTT. It is translated as CSARGGGAGTGDVLNQPQHF.

CDR3 DNA sequence: TGTGCCAGCAGTTTTACGACTGGGGCCAACGTCCTGACTTTC. Translated: CASSFTTGANVLTF. This sequence joins TRBV12-3 or TRBV12-4 and TRBJ2-6; unclear D gene. There are 14 residues in the CDR3. The V gene lost 3 bases and the J gene lost 2 bases, with 5 bases spanning the gap.

Worth noting for this clonotype: This sequence may be a read error, since a much larger clone differs from it by one base. The gene calls are TRBV5-4 and TRBJ1-2; no reliable D call. The V gene's germline CDR1 is SGHNT and CDR2 YYREEE (reference sequence). The CDR3 has 13 residues. The ends were cut back, 0 bases at V and 6 bases at J, with 9 bases in the middle. The CDR3 bases are TGTGCCAGCAGCTTGGGGGTCGACGATGGCTACACCTTC. Encoded protein: CASSLGVDDGYTF.

This clonotype was picked up a small number of times. This chain uses TRBV7-2 with TRBJ2-7; 7 bases fit TRBD2. The CDR3 length is 17 residues. The V segment lost 1 base and the J segment 2 bases; nucleotides outside the gene matches: 11. Germline V gene sequence: CDR1 SGHTA, CDR2 FQGNSA. The CDR3 is CASSLDFGGGDPYEQYF. DNA of the CDR3: TGTGCCAGCAGCTTAGATTTTGGCGGGGGAGACCCCTACGAGCAGTACTTC.

This clonotype has ten or more counts. This chain connects TRBV6-5 to TRBJ1-2; no definite D call. The CDR3 extends over 14 amino acids. The V end lost 0 bases, the J end lost 3 bases, and 8 bases lay between the germline ends. Germline V gene lookup returns CDR1 MNHEY and CDR2 SVGAGI. The CDR3: CASSYSTGHYGYTF. CDR3 sequence (DNA): TGTGCCAGCAGTTACTCAACGGGTCACTATGGCTACACCTTC.

This clonotype was recorded many times. The chain links TRBV7-2 to TRBJ1-2; no firm D call. Germline lookup yields CDR1 SGHTA and CDR2 FQGNSA. The CDR3 length is 15 residues. V lost 1 base and J lost 0, with 9 bases in between. The CDR3 DNA follows: TGTGCCAGCAGCTTAGTTGGATCTTCTAACTATGGCTACACCTTC. Its translation: CASSLVGSSNYGYTF.

V is TRBV20-1 and J is TRBJ2-3; possibly TRBD2 for D (6 bases). The CDR3 sequence is 13 residues long. Trimming removed 3 bases from V and 0 bases from J, with 7 bases in between. Germline CDR1 and CDR2: DFQATT and SNEGSKA (reference sequence). Here the CDR3 DNA reads TGCAGTGCTAGTGCGGGGAGCACAGATACGCAGTATTTT. Translated: CSASAGSTDTQYF.

This clonotype showed up many times. The chain links TRBV7-8 to TRBJ2-1; a possible D gene is TRBD1 (6 bases). Germline CDR1 is SGHVS and CDR2 is FQNEAQ. V lost 3 bases, J lost 3 bases, and 12 bases lay in between. The CDR3 runs to 15 residues. The CDR3 loop is CASSFRGGIYNEQFF. The CDR3, as DNA: TGTGCCAGCAGCTTCAGGGGCGGAATCTACAATGAGCAGTTCTTC.

This clonotype was observed a handful of times. The gene calls are TRBV29-1 and TRBJ2-7; D possibly corresponds to TRBD1 (5 bases). CDR1 and CDR2 from the germline V gene are SQVTM and ANQGSEA. The CDR3 extends over 12 amino acids. Between the trimmed V and J ends, which lost 3 bases and 9 bases, there was a span of 15 bases. CDR3 in amino acids: CSVDRQGGRQYF. The CDR3, as DNA: TGCAGCGTTGATCGGCAGGGCGGTCGGCAGTACTTC.